Shown below are 10 T cell receptor beta chains from a single sample sequenced in a study of blood T cell repertoires in COVID-19. The method was immunoSEQ multiplex PCR; TCRdb's version includes in-frame clones alone and lacks a portion of them. The sample has 200,000 to 300,000 clones; about 80% are singletons. What was sequenced was peripheral blood. The receptors were gathered from a woman older than 75 with acute or convalescent COVID-19.

In this sample, this clone turned up a few times. This sequence joins TRBV18 and TRBJ2-7; tentative D call: TRBD2 (6 bases). CDR1 and CDR2 (germline): KGHSH, LQKENI. The CDR3 loop spans 13 amino acids. Trimming pared 5 bases from V and 7 bases from J, leaving 15 bases between. Here the CDR3 DNA reads TGTGCCAGCTCAGGAGGAGGGGTCGGAGAGCAGTACTTC. Translating gives CASSGGGVGEQYF. Together with reference TRBV18 and TRBJ2-7, the CDR3 gives the full variable domain: NAGVMQNPRHLVRRRGQEARLRCSPMKGHSHVYWYRQLPEEGLKFMVYLQKENIIDESGMPKERFSAEFPKEGPSILRIQQVVRGDSAAYFCASSGGGVGEQYFGPGTRLTVT.

The chain carries TRBV7-8 and TRBJ2-1; 8 bases are shared with TRBD2. Germline CDR1 is SGHVS and CDR2 is FQNEAQ. V shed 3 bases, J shed 7 bases, and the junction held 8 bases outside the gene matches. This CDR3 spans 15 amino acids. The CDR3 protein is CASSLSQRGPNEQFF. In nucleotides, the CDR3 is TGTGCCAGCAGCTTGTCCCAGCGGGGGCCGAATGAGCAGTTCTTC.

The chain uses TRBV2 and TRBJ1-2; possible D gene TRBD1, 6 bases. Trimming took 6 bases from V and 2 from J, leaving 13 bases between them. The CDR3 is 14 residues long. Germline assignment: CDR1 SNHLY and CDR2 FYNNEI. The CDR3 sequence: CASRNLQGNYGYTF. DNA for the CDR3: TGTGCCAGCAGAAACCTACAGGGCAACTATGGCTACACCTTC. The entire variable domain, with the rest obtained from reference TRBV2 and TRBJ1-2, is as follows: EPEVTQTPSHQVTQMGQEVILRCVPISNHLYFYWYRQILGQKVEFLVSFYNNEISEKSEIFDDQFSVERPDGSNFTLKIRSTKLEDSAMYFCASRNLQGNYGYTFGSGTRLTVV.

CDR3 residues: CASSSSTAYEQYF. As DNA, the CDR3 is TGTGCCAGCAGTTCTTCAACAGCCTACGAGCAGTACTTC. The J gene is TRBJ2-7, the V gene TRBV27; D not certain. V gave up 4 bases and J gave up 2 bases, with 9 bases separating them. This CDR3 spans 13 amino acids. Germline lookup yields CDR1 MNHEY and CDR2 SMNVEV (reference sequence).

The chain recombines TRBV2 with TRBJ1-2, with 7 bases identical to TRBD1. The CDR3 totals 14 residues. J lost 7 bases, V lost 4 bases, and 9 bases had no gene match. Germline V lookup: CDR1 SNHLY, CDR2 FYNNEI. CDR3 residues: CASSVGQGGSGYTF. The CDR3, as DNA: TGTGCCAGCAGTGTCGGGCAGGGGGGATCTGGCTACACCTTC.

J is TRBJ2-1 and V is TRBV27, with 15 positions matching TRBD2. From germline, CDR1 is MNHEY and CDR2 SMNVEV (reference sequence). The CDR3 has 19 residues. With 5 bases clipped from V and 4 bases from J, the junction kept 12 bases outside the gene matches. The CDR3 loop reads CASSTPGTSGGIIYNEQFF. DNA of the CDR3: TGTGCCAGCAGTACCCCCGGGACTAGCGGGGGGATTATTTACAATGAGCAGTTCTTC.

This clone was seen once. This sample includes further DNA sequences coding for the same CDR3. The CDR3 bases are TGTGCCAGCAGCGTTGGACAGGGCCAAGAGACCCAGTACTTC. This codes for CASSVGQGQETQYF. V and J are TRBV9 and TRBJ2-5; 8 bases line up with TRBD1. Germline V gene lookup returns CDR1 SGDLS and CDR2 YYNGEE. This CDR3 has 14 amino acids. J was trimmed by 1 base and V by 2 bases; bases with no gene match: 1.

This clone occurred once. This clone may be a read error of a much larger clone one base away. The chain carries TRBV27 and TRBJ1-1, with TRBD1 matching over 7 bases. V was pared by 6 bases and J by 2 bases, with 6 bases of the junction left unmatched. Germline V gives CDR1 MNHEY, CDR2 SMNVEV (reference sequence). CDR3 length: 14 residues. The CDR3 loop is CASSSGTVNTEAFF. The CDR3 nucleotides are TGTGCCAGCAGCTCCGGGACAGTAAACACTGAAGCTTTCTTT.

About this clone: The identical CDR3 is also encoded by other nucleotide sequences in the sample. The rearrangement links TRBV6-6 to TRBJ1-1; D ambiguous. The CDR3 spans 14 residues. Deletions cut 0 bases from V and 5 bases from J, with 10 bases between. Germline CDR1 MNHNY, CDR2 SVGAGI (reference sequence). In DNA form, the CDR3 reads TGTGCCAGCAGTTACTCGGAGGGTAGGACTGAAGCTTTCTTT. Its protein is CASSYSEGRTEAFF.

This clone has a count of ten or more. The chain carries TRBV5-1 and TRBJ2-5; TRBD2 is a possible D gene (6 bases). Trimming stripped 0 bases from V and 4 bases from J, with 13 bases between. The germline V gene encodes CDR1 SGHRS and CDR2 YFSETQ. There are 15 residues in the CDR3. In DNA, the CDR3 is TGCGCCAGCAGCTTGGGTACGGGGGATGGAGAGACCCAGTACTTC. This sequence encodes CASSLGTGDGETQYF.